These 29 T cell receptor beta chains came from one sample sequenced in a study of PD-1 blockade in classical Hodgkin lymphoma (dated by TCRdb to the early 2020s). The time point label, as the study defines it: cycle 1 day 1 (C1D1), immediately before nivolumab initiation. All trial patients had relapsed after autologous stem cell transplantation, with cohorts A, B and C differing in prior brentuximab vedotin exposure. Libraries were built with the immunoSEQ multiplex PCR assay. The immuneACCESS repertoire file appears here via TCRdb, limited to in-frame rearrangements. These files lack a portion of the clones; in checked studies, under half of the deficit traces to unresolved V genes, and the cause of the others is not known. This sample lists under 100,000 clones; 65% to 85% were detected once. The ten largest account for 12% of the sample. The source was peripheral blood mononuclear cells (PBMCs), collected at baseline. The origin of the receptors is a human donor with classical Hodgkin lymphoma.

This chain joins TRBV10-3 and TRBJ2-2; 10 bases are a match to TRBD1. Germline CDR1 and CDR2: ENHRY and SYGVKD. Trimming took 6 bases from V and 9 from J; bases not matched to a gene: 7. CDR3 size: 14 residues. The CDR3 nucleotides are TGTGCCATCAGGGAGGGGACAGGGGTACGGGAGCTGTTTTTT. It codes for CAIREGTGVRELFF.

The chain has TRBV6-5 and TRBJ2-7; D possibly matches TRBD1 or TRBD2 (5 bases each). The germline V gene has CDR1 MNHEY and CDR2 SVGAGI. The CDR3 is 13 residues long. V lost 2 bases, J lost 6 bases, and 11 bases lay in between. The CDR3 DNA follows: TGTGCCAGCAGTTACCCGGGACGGCGCGAGCAGTACTTC. The encoded protein is CASSYPGRREQYF.

The chain has TRBV5-1 and TRBJ2-2; D gene uncertain. Germline V gene lookup returns CDR1 SGHRS and CDR2 YFSETQ. Trimming shortened V by 5 bases and J by 0 bases, and 11 bases separated the two germline ends. The CDR3 consists of 15 residues. CDR3: CASRRGGPNTGELFF. Written as DNA, the CDR3 is TGCGCCAGCAGGCGAGGTGGACCGAACACCGGGGAGCTGTTTTTT. Combining the CDR3 with reference TRBV5-1 and TRBJ2-2 gives the whole variable domain KAGVTQTPRYLIKTRGQQVTLSCSPISGHRSVSWYQQTPGQGLQFLFEYFSETQRNKGNFPGRFSGRQFSNSRSEMNVSTLELGDSALYLCASRRGGPNTGELFFGEGSRLTVL.

The CDR3 DNA sequence: TGTGCCAGCTCACCACAAGCAGATGGGTTGTCTTACAATGAGCAGTTCTTC. Its translation: CASSPQADGLSYNEQFF. V and J are TRBV18 and TRBJ2-1; no reliable D call. Germline V CDR1 and CDR2: KGHSH, LQKENI. The CDR3 sequence is 17 residues long. Trimming took off 1 base at V and 4 bases at J, with 17 bases between the two ends.

This clone appeared once. The V and J genes are TRBV15 and TRBJ2-7; unclear D gene. The CDR3 length is 15 residues. Germline V CDR1 and CDR2: LNHNV, YYDKDF (reference sequence). V gave up 4 bases and J gave up 0 bases, with 13 bases separating them. The CDR3 sequence is CATSKTPGASYEQYF. The CDR3 coding sequence is TGTGCCACCAGCAAAACACCGGGCGCCTCCTACGAGCAGTACTTC.

The chain combines TRBV7-8 with TRBJ2-7, with D possibly being TRBD2 (6 bases). The germline CDR1 and CDR2 sequences are SGHVS and FQNEAQ. CDR3 length equals 18 residues. V was clipped by 7 bases and J by 4 bases, with 29 bases between them. CDR3 sequence reads: CASMVYGSGAAVEYEQYF. The CDR3 region has the DNA TGTGCCAGCATGGTATACGGGAGTGGGGCCGCAGTGGAGTACGAGCAGTACTTC. The full variable domain, its missing parts supplied by reference TRBV7-8 and TRBJ2-7, is GAGVSQSPRYKVAKRGQDVALRCDPISGHVSLFWYQQALGQGPEFLTYFQNEAQLDKSGLPSDRFFAERPEGSVSTLKIQRTQQEDSAVYLCASMVYGSGAAVEYEQYFGPGTRLTVT.

The chain links TRBV4-2 to TRBJ2-7; D perhaps matches TRBD1 (6 bases). V was pared by 4 bases and J by 4 bases, with 17 bases between. From germline, CDR1 is LGHNA and CDR2 YNFKEQ. The CDR3 totals 15 residues. CDR3 loop: CASSLTQGGGYEQYF. CDR3 nucleotides: TGTGCCAGCAGCCTCACCCAAGGGGGTGGTTACGAGCAGTACTTC.

The chain has TRBV6-5 and TRBJ2-7; the D gene is possibly TRBD2 (6 bases). The CDR3 consists of 16 residues. The V end was cut by 0 bases, the J end by 4 bases, with 16 bases between. CDR1 MNHEY and CDR2 SVGAGI come from the germline V gene. This chain's CDR3 is CASSYSFRENRYEQYF. Here the CDR3 DNA reads TGTGCCAGCAGTTACTCGTTCCGGGAGAATAGGTACGAGCAGTACTTC.

The rearrangement joins TRBV27 to TRBJ2-7; 10 bases match TRBD1. CDR3 size: 14 residues. J lost 2 bases, V lost 5 bases, and 3 bases had no gene match. Germline CDR1 and CDR2: MNHEY and SMNVEV (reference sequence). CDR3 sequence reads: CASSPGQGAYEQYF. Here the CDR3 DNA reads TGTGCCAGCAGTCCCGGACAGGGGGCCTACGAGCAGTACTTC.

The chain combines TRBV7-8 with TRBJ2-5, with D maybe TRBD2 (6 bases). The CDR3 covers 14 residues. The germline CDR1 and CDR2 sequences are SGHVS and FQNEAQ. V was clipped by 5 bases and J by 7 bases, with 17 bases between them. CDR3 sequence: CASSRGIADGTQYF. CDR3 DNA sequence: TGTGCCAGCAGCCGTGGTATAGCGGATGGGACCCAGTACTTC.

This clone was detected a few times. This chain connects TRBV6-5 to TRBJ1-4; D is ambiguous. Germline V gene data show CDR1 as MNHEY and CDR2 as SVGAGI. The CDR3 sequence is 14 residues long. V dropped 0 bases and J dropped 6 bases, with 8 bases sitting between them. CDR3 residues: CASSYSGSDEKLFF. The CDR3 nucleotides read TGTGCCAGCAGTTACTCGGGGTCGGATGAAAAACTGTTTTTT.

In this sample, this clone turned up a few times. This chain connects TRBV7-2 to TRBJ2-3; TRBD2 matches 9 bases. The trim removed 2 bases at V and 2 bases at J, leaving 5 bases unmatched. CDR1 SGHTA and CDR2 FQGNSA come from the germline V gene. The CDR3 contains 16 residues. CDR3 residues: CASSLNPSGTTDTQYF. The CDR3 region has the DNA TGTGCCAGCAGCTTAAATCCTAGCGGGACCACAGATACGCAGTATTTT.

The chain employs TRBV5-6 and TRBJ1-1; D possibly corresponds to TRBD1 (6 bases). Trimming removed 4 bases from V and 4 bases from J, with 11 bases in between. The CDR3 extends over 13 amino acids. CDR1 is SGHDT and CDR2 is YYEEEE in the germline V gene. The CDR3 spells CASSPTGFTEAFF. Here the CDR3 DNA reads TGTGCCAGCAGCCCTACAGGGTTCACTGAAGCTTTCTTT.

The chain joins TRBV11-2 to TRBJ2-1, with 13 bases fitting TRBD2. This CDR3 comprises 15 residues. V shed 4 bases, J shed 8 bases, and the junction held 5 bases outside the gene matches. Germline V gene lookup returns CDR1 SGHAT and CDR2 FQNNGV. The DNA for the CDR3 is TGTGCCAGCAGCTCCGGACTAGCGGGAGTTTATGAGCAGTTCTTC. Translated: CASSSGLAGVYEQFF.

The chain employs TRBV27 and TRBJ2-2; D not resolved. With 5 bases removed from V and 4 bases from J, the gap between germline ends came to 14 bases. The V gene's germline CDR1 is MNHEY and CDR2 SMNVEV (reference sequence). The CDR3 loop spans 15 amino acids. The CDR3 nucleotides read TGTGCCAGCAGTCCCTACTGGGGTGGCACCGGGGAGCTGTTTTTT. Its translation: CASSPYWGGTGELFF.

The table lists this clone with a count of one. V and J are TRBV15 and TRBJ2-7; 10 bases line up with TRBD2. The CDR3 runs to 15 residues. Germline trimming cut 0 bases from V and 7 bases from J; bases unmatched to any gene: 6. Germline V CDR1 and CDR2: LNHNV, YYDKDF (reference sequence). The CDR3 region has the DNA TGTGCCACCAGCAGAGAGCTAGCGGGAGTGGCTGAGCAGTACTTC. Translated: CATSRELAGVAEQYF.

The chain recombines TRBV5-4 with TRBJ2-7; a possible D gene is TRBD2 (6 bases). The germline V and J ends were trimmed by 4 bases and 3 bases, with 20 bases remaining between them. This CDR3 has 16 amino acids. Germline loops: CDR1 SGHNT, CDR2 YYREEE (reference sequence). In nucleotides, the CDR3 is TGTGCCAGCAGCCCGCGTGGGGGTAGCGGACTCTACGAGCAGTACTTC. This codes for CASSPRGGSGLYEQYF. Supplemented by reference TRBV5-4 and TRBJ2-7, the full variable domain reads ETGVTQSPTHLIKTRGQQVTLRCSSQSGHNTVSWYQQALGQGPQFIFQYYREEENGRGNFPPRFSGLQFPNYSSELNVNALELDDSALYLCASSPRGGSGLYEQYFGPGTRLTVT.

In this sample, this clone turned up once. This rearrangement joins TRBV10-3 to TRBJ2-7; 7 bases are shared with TRBD1. The CDR3 totals 13 residues. Trimming cost V 8 bases and J 2 bases; bases outside gene matches: 6. In germline, CDR1 is ENHRY, CDR2 SYGVKD. Here the CDR3 DNA reads TGTGCCATCGCGGACAGGCTCACCTACGAGCAGTACTTC. Protein product: CAIADRLTYEQYF.

This chain uses TRBV7-3 with TRBJ2-1, with TRBD2 identical over 10 bases. Germline assignment: CDR1 SGHTA and CDR2 FQGTGA. V dropped 8 bases and J dropped 9; count of bases not matched to a gene: 7. CDR3 length equals 13 residues. Here the CDR3 reads CASGPSGSFEQFF. The DNA for the CDR3 is TGTGCCAGCGGGCCTAGCGGGAGTTTTGAGCAGTTCTTC.

This rearrangement joins TRBV5-5 to TRBJ2-1, with a weak D call TRBD1 (5 bases). Germline loops: CDR1 SGHKS, CDR2 YYEKEE (reference sequence). The V gene lost 4 bases and the J gene lost 9 bases, with 14 bases spanning the gap. The CDR3 extends over 13 amino acids. CDR3 loop: CASSLQGLTEQFF. The DNA for the CDR3 is TGTGCCAGCAGCCTGCAGGGTTTGACTGAGCAGTTCTTC.

The chain carries TRBV5-4 and TRBJ2-1, with D uncertain. V was cut by 6 bases and J by 4 bases, with 14 bases left in between. Germline V lookup: CDR1 SGHNT, CDR2 YYREEE (reference sequence). CDR3 length: 14 residues. In nucleotides, the CDR3 is TGTGCCAGCACCCTAATCGGACCATACAATGAGCAGTTCTTC. It translates to CASTLIGPYNEQFF.

A few counts support this clone. The rearrangement uses TRBV5-1 and TRBJ1-1; D remains unclear. The germline V gene has CDR1 SGHRS and CDR2 YFSETQ. With 1 base removed from V and 1 base from J, the gap between germline ends came to 8 bases. This CDR3 region has 14 residues. CDR3 in amino acids: CASSLNTGNTEAFF. CDR3 DNA sequence: TGCGCCAGCAGCTTGAACACTGGGAACACTGAAGCTTTCTTT.

This rearrangement joins TRBV28 to TRBJ2-3; no definite D call. CDR3 length: 12 residues. V was pared by 0 bases and J by 8 bases, with 6 bases between. Germline V gene data show CDR1 as MDHEN and CDR2 as SYDVKM. CDR3 in amino acids: CASSLWPATQYF. The CDR3 region has the DNA TGTGCCAGCAGTTTATGGCCAGCTACGCAGTATTTT.

This clone has a handful of counts. The J gene is TRBJ1-4, the V gene TRBV11-2, with TRBD1 matching 7 bases. Per germline, CDR1 SGHAT and CDR2 FQNNGV. V was clipped by 0 bases and J by 10 bases; unmatched bases: 5. This CDR3 contains 14 residues. The CDR3 DNA reads as TGTGCCAGCAGCTTAGAGACAGGGTTAGGAAAACTGTTTTTT. Residues: CASSLETGLGKLFF.

This clone is medium-sized. The chain is built from TRBV5-1 and TRBJ2-7; a weak D match, TRBD1 (6 bases). The V end lost 3 bases, the J end lost 2 bases, and 9 bases lay between the germline ends. Germline CDR1 SGHRS, CDR2 YFSETQ. The CDR3 sequence is 13 residues long. For the CDR3, the DNA is TGCGCCAGCAGCTGGGACAAACCCTACGAGCAGTACTTC. This encodes CASSWDKPYEQYF.

There are a few counts of this clone. The gene calls are TRBV9 and TRBJ2-7; TRBD2 is a possible D gene (6 bases). CDR3 length: 15 amino acids. The V and J ends lost 2 bases and 5 bases respectively, with 17 bases between them. CDR1 and CDR2 (germline): SGDLS, YYNGEE. DNA for the CDR3: TGTGCCAGCAGCGTGGGGGGAAACCTTCCGAACGAGCAGTACTTC. The encoded protein is CASSVGGNLPNEQYF.

The chain joins TRBV19 to TRBJ2-1; TRBD1 matches at 10 bases. CDR3 size: 15 residues. V lost 5 bases to trimming and J lost 3 bases; unmatched junction nucleotides: 4. CDR1 is LNHDA, CDR2 SQIVND, per germline (reference sequence). CDR3 DNA: TGTGCCAGTAGTGCGGGACAGGGGAACTACAATGAGCAGTTCTTC. This translates into CASSAGQGNYNEQFF.

This rearrangement joins TRBV5-1 to TRBJ2-3; D unresolved. The germline V gene has CDR1 SGHRS and CDR2 YFSETQ. The CDR3 is 14 amino acids. The V gene lost 5 bases and the J gene lost 6 bases, with 16 bases spanning the gap. The CDR3 loop reads CASSFNPVTDTQYF. The CDR3 DNA sequence: TGCGCCAGCAGTTTCAATCCGGTAACCGATACGCAGTATTTT.

In the case of this clone: The same CDR3 arises from other DNA sequences in this sample as well. V and J are TRBV7-2 and TRBJ2-1; 10 nucleotides agree with TRBD2. The germline CDR1 and CDR2 sequences are SGHTA and FQGNSA. This CDR3 is built from 17 residues. V lost 1 base to trimming and J lost 5 bases; unmatched junction nucleotides: 8. Written as DNA, the CDR3 is TGTGCCAGCAGCTTAGGTTTAGGGCTAGCGGGAGACAATGAGCAGTTCTTC. It yields the protein CASSLGLGLAGDNEQFF.